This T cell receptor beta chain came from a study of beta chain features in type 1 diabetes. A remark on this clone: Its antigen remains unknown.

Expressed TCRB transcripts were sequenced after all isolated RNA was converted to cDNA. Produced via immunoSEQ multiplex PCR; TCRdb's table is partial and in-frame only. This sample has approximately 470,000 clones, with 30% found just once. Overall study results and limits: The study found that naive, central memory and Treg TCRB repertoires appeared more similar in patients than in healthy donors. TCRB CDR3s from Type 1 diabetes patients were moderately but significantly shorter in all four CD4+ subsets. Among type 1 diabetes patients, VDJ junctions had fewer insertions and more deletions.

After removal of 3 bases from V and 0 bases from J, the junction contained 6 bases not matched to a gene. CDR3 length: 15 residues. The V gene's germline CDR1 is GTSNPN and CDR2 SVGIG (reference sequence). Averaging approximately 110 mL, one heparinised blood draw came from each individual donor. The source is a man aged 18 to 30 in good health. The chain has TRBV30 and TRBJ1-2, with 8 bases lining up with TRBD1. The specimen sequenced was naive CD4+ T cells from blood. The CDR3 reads CAWRARTGTNYGYTF. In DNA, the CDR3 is TGTGCCTGGAGGGCACGGACAGGGACTAACTATGGCTACACCTTC.